The clone carrying this T cell receptor (beta chain) was seen repeatedly, ten times or more. The antigen is not known. These data are taken from a study of T-cell memory formation after mild COVID-19. Study-level information: Largely, TCR clusters stayed within a single donor.

TCRdb called the 5' RACE reads again in MiXCR, with one record for every CDR3 protein. The table lists under 200,000 distinct CDR3 sequences, approximately 10% of them singletons. Trimming cost V 6 bases and J 6 bases; bases outside gene matches: 6. In germline, CDR1 is ENHRY, CDR2 SYGVKD. The CDR3 is made up of 14 amino acids. Whole-study results and caveats: Still unconfirmed is whether the second-wave clones peaking on day 37 recognized SARS-CoV-2. The study found balanced CD4/CD8 in clones contracting day 15 to 85 and a CD4+ lean in later expanders.

This TCR was sampled from a man aged 18 to 29 who had mild COVID-19 (a few samples of this study predate the infection). Cell type and time point are not known. The chain has TRBV10-3 and TRBJ2-4; 9 bases match TRBD1. Specimen: PBMCs or a T cell subset sorted from them (not recorded which). CDR3: CAISTTGGGNIQYF. The DNA for the CDR3 is TGTGCCATCAGCACGACAGGGGGGGGAAACATTCAGTACTTC.